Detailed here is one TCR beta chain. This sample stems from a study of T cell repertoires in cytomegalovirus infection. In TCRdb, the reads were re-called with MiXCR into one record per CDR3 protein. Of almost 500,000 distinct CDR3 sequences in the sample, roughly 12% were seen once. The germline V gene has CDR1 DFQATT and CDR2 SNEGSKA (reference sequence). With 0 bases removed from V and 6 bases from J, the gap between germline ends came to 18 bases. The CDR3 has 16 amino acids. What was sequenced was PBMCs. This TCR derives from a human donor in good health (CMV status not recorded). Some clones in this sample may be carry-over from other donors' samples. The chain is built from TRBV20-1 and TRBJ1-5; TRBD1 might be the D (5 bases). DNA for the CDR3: TGCAGTGCTAGAGATCCAGGCCGGAAAGGGACTCAGCCCCAGCATTTT. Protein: CSARDPGRKGTQPQHF.